This T cell receptor (beta chain) emerged from a study of vaccination effects on CD4 cells after COVID-19. Study details: Each well held 1.5 million to 2 million PBMC cultured with around 10 ug/ml peptides and about 10 IU/ml IL-2.

TCRdb's copy holds only in-frame clones and misses some; the assay was immunoSEQ multiplex PCR. Among tens of thousands of clones listed, about 73% were seen once. Turning to this clone: Its antigen remains unidentified.

Following culture for roughly 10 days, CD4+ T cells were isolated. Nucleocapsid antibody tests were negative, and the vaccine recipients had no prior SARS-CoV-2 infection. The study, taken as a whole, reports: Small numbers of convalescent patients limited the study. It also lacked early post-infection timepoints.

This CDR3 spans 15 amino acids. Germline values: CDR1 SGHTA, CDR2 FQGNSA. V lost 5 bases and J 3 bases, leaving 11 bases between the germline ends. This TCR was recovered from a human donor who received a COVID-19 vaccine. This specimen was CD4+ T cells from PBMCs cultured without peptide, taken before COVID-19 vaccination. The chain employs TRBV7-2 and TRBJ1-6, with D possibly TRBD1 on 5 matching bases. CDR3 DNA sequence: TGTGCCAGCAGCACAGGACGCAACTATAATTCACCCCTCCACTTT. This gives the protein CASSTGRNYNSPLHF.